The sequence of this T cell receptor beta chain was determined in a study of T cell responses to AZD1222 COVID-19 vaccine. V was cut by 3 bases and J by 4 bases, with 15 bases left in between. Germline V CDR1 and CDR2: KGHSH, LQKENI. The CDR3 totals 15 residues. Clones were read by immunoSEQ multiplex PCR, and TCRdb kept only the in-frame ones, dropping some. The data contain around 100,000 clones, around nine tenths of them singletons. The sequence was obtained from an adult in good health. This chain links TRBV18 with TRBJ1-1, with D tentatively TRBD1 (6 bases). The sample consisted of peripheral blood, taken on day 0 of AZD1222 vaccination. The CDR3: CASSPQGRGGTEAFF. The DNA of the CDR3 is TGTGCCAGCTCACCCCAGGGGCGAGGGGGCACTGAAGCTTTCTTT.